The sequence of this T cell receptor beta chain was determined in a study of beta chain features in type 1 diabetes. CDR3 length: 14 residues. Trimming removed 6 bases at V and 2 bases at J, with 13 bases between. Germline V CDR1 and CDR2: SNHLY, FYNNEI. Study-level results: Patients with Type 1 diabetes showed moderately but significantly shorter TCRB CDR3s in all four CD4+ subsets. The similarity of naive, central memory and Treg TCRB repertoires appeared greater among patients than among healthy donors.

Comments on this clone: Its matching antigen is unknown.

Expressed TCRB transcripts got sequenced, as all isolated RNA was reverse transcribed. TCRdb keeps only in-frame clones here, not all; method: immunoSEQ multiplex PCR. The data contain about 340,000 clones, 7% to 10% of them singletons. The V gene is TRBV2, the J gene TRBJ2-5, with a possible D match to TRBD1 (6 bases). Sequenced material: central memory CD4+ T cells from blood. The receptor comes from a young man with type 1 diabetes. CDR3: CASRSDRGQETQYF. CDR3 DNA sequence: TGTGCCAGCAGGTCGGACAGAGGACAAGAGACCCAGTACTTC.